This TCR beta chain was sequenced in a study of blood T cell repertoires in COVID-19. Across the whole study: The United States, Italy and Spain supplied acute and convalescent COVID-19 samples. T cells, B-cell-depleted T cells, or PBMCs provided the cDNA or gDNA that served as material.

This clone was observed once. Study processing details: For nucleated cells, counts were estimated from reference gene primer amplification. Libraries were prepared by immunoSEQ multiplex PCR; TCRdb keeps only in-frame clonotypes and omits some of them. V, J and clone size are those of that table, while D and trimming were read from the DNA. The sample carries under 200,000 clones, approximately 90% recorded once. CDR1 is SGHVS, CDR2 FQNEAQ, per germline. The CDR3 spans 16 residues. V was clipped by 5 bases and J by 4 bases, with 21 bases between them. Sequenced: peripheral blood. The genes are TRBV7-8 and TRBJ2-7, with D tentatively TRBD2 (5 bases). The TCR originated in a man aged 50 or older with acute or convalescent COVID-19. CDR3 region: CASSHERGSQGYEQYF. The CDR3 nucleotides read TGTGCCAGCAGCCACGAGCGAGGGTCCCAAGGGTACGAGCAGTACTTC.